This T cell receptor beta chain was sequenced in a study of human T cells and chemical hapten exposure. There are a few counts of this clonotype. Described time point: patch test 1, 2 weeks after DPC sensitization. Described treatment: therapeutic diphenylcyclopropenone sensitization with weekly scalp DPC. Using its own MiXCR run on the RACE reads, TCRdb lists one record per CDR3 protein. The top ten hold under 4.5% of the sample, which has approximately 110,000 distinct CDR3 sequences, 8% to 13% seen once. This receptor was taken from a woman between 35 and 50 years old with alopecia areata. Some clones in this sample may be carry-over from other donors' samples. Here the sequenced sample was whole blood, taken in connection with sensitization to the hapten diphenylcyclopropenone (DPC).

The CDR3 is CASTGFETQYF. DNA of the CDR3: TGTGCCAGCACAGGGTTCGAGACCCAGTACTTC. The chain recombines TRBV2 with TRBJ2-5; TRBD1 might be the D (5 bases). CDR3 length: 11 amino acids. Germline CDR1 SNHLY, CDR2 FYNNEI. The V end was cut by 7 bases, the J end by 5 bases, with 8 bases between.